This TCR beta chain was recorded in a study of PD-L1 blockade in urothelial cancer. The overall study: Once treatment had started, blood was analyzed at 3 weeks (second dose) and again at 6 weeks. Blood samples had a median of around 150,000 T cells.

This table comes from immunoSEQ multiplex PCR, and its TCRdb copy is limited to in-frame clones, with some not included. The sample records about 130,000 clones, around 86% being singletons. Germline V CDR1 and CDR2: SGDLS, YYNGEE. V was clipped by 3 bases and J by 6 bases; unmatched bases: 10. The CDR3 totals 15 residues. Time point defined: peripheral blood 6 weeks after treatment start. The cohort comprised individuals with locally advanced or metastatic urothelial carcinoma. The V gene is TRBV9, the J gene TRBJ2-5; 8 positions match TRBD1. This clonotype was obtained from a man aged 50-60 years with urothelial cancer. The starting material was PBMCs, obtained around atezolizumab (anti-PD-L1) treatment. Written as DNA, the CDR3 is TGTGCCAGCAGCGAGACCCAGGGGGCCCTCCAGACCCAGTACTTC. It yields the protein CASSETQGALQTQYF.